Following are 3 T cell receptor beta chains from one sample sequenced in a study of shared clonotypes between healthy human individuals. Clones were read by immunoSEQ multiplex PCR, and TCRdb kept only the in-frame ones, dropping some. Of roughly 2.6 million clones in the sample, 90% to 95% were seen once. The sequenced sample was naive CD4+ T cells sorted from blood. Regarding subset: CD45RA+ positively selected. The receptors stem from a man aged 18 to 30 in good health.

V usage is TRBV10-3 and J usage is TRBJ2-3; either TRBD1 or TRBD2 may fit D (5 bases each). Germline V CDR1 and CDR2: ENHRY, SYGVKD. V was clipped by 6 bases and J by 6 bases, with 16 bases between them. The CDR3 runs 14 residues. The DNA of the CDR3 is TGTGCCATCAGCCGGACGGGACCAATCGATACGCAGTATTTT. Protein product: CAISRTGPIDTQYF.

This clone was recorded only once. The CDR3 reads CASSEPGPSNTEAFF. The CDR3, as DNA: TGTGCCAGCAGTGAACCGGGACCAAGTAACACTGAAGCTTTCTTT. The chain recombines TRBV25-1 with TRBJ1-1, with D maybe TRBD1 (5 bases). Deletions cut 2 bases from V and 2 bases from J, with 12 bases between. Per germline, CDR1 MGHDK and CDR2 SYGVNS. This CDR3 comprises 15 residues.

Points on this clone: Other DNA sequences in this specimen translate into the identical CDR3. The rearrangement links TRBV5-1 to TRBJ2-7; D tentatively reads TRBD1 or TRBD2 (5 bases each). Trimming took 0 bases from V and 7 from J, leaving 11 bases between them. Germline-derived CDR1 and CDR2 are SGHRS and YFSETQ. This CDR3 contains 13 residues. The CDR3 DNA is TGCGCCAGCAGCTTGGAACGGGGACGGGAGCAGTACTTC. Translating gives CASSLERGREQYF.